This TCR beta chain was retrieved from a study of Graves' ophthalmopathy and Graves' hyperthyroidism. Study summary: Before any treatment was given, at initial diagnosis, peripheral blood was collected.

Scientists amplified the TCR beta CDR3 regions from RNA transcripts. HTBI-primed first-round RT-PCR preceded second-round multiplex PCR. Using its own MiXCR run on the multiplex PCR reads, TCRdb lists one record per CDR3 protein. The data show 600,000 to 950,000 distinct CDR3 sequences, 40% seen once. Exclusion applied to patients with other autoimmune diseases, uncontrolled infections, pregnancy or lactation. The CDR3 runs to 14 residues. V was trimmed by 5 bases and J by 5 bases, leaving 15 bases between them. Germline V CDR1 and CDR2: SSHAT, FNYEAQ (reference sequence). This chain connects TRBV7-7 to TRBJ2-5, with D possibly TRBD2 on 5 matching bases. The source of this sequence is an adult man with Graves' ophthalmopathy. What was sequenced was peripheral blood. The CDR3 is CASSQEGASETQYF. As DNA, the CDR3 is TGTGCCAGCAGCCAAGAGGGAGCTAGCGAGACCCAGTACTTC.